Listed here are 10 T cell receptor beta chains from one sample, sequenced in a study of T cell changes during pregnancy in multiple sclerosis. Sequencing was performed with immunoSEQ multiplex PCR; in TCRdb, only in-frame clones are kept and a portion is missing. Altogether fewer than 30,000 clones are present, 85% to 95% being singletons, with the ten largest covering 0.6% to 0.75%. The sample in question was CD4+ T cells from peripheral blood mononuclear cells, obtained in the first trimester of pregnancy. These receptors originate from a female donor with multiple sclerosis, enrolled in a pregnancy study.

The chain links TRBV5-4 to TRBJ2-3; 9 positions agree with TRBD2. The J segment lost 1 base and the V segment lost 3 bases, leaving 3 bases of the junction unmatched. The CDR3 is 15 residues long. Germline V gene sequence: CDR1 SGHNT, CDR2 YYREEE (reference sequence). This CDR3 reads CASSWASGGTDTQYF. CDR3 sequence (DNA): TGTGCCAGCAGCTGGGCTAGCGGGGGCACAGATACGCAGTATTTT.

The chain is built from TRBV5-1 and TRBJ2-5; 8 nucleotides agree with TRBD2. The CDR3 consists of 15 residues. The germline V gene has CDR1 SGHRS and CDR2 YFSETQ. Trimming removed 4 bases from V and 3 bases from J; junction bases left unmatched: 8. CDR3: CASSPRGGREETQYF. CDR3 coding DNA: TGCGCCAGCAGCCCCCGGGGGGGGAGGGAAGAGACCCAGTACTTC.

The V gene is TRBV7-8, the J gene TRBJ2-1, with 8 bases identical to TRBD2. The CDR3 contains 15 residues. The V gene's germline CDR1 is SGHVS and CDR2 FQNEAQ. V lost 8 bases, J lost 0 bases, and 6 bases stayed unmatched. CDR3 coding DNA: TGTGCCAGCGTCGGGGGGGCTTACTCCTACAATGAGCAGTTCTTC. This translates into CASVGGAYSYNEQFF.

The V gene is TRBV9, the J gene TRBJ1-4, with D possibly being TRBD1 (5 bases). Trimming stripped 0 bases from V and 4 bases from J, with 7 bases between. Germline values: CDR1 SGDLS, CDR2 YYNGEE. The CDR3 is 14 amino acids. The CDR3 DNA sequence: TGTGCCAGCAGCGTAGGGGGCAATAATGAAAAACTGTTTTTT. Its protein is CASSVGGNNEKLFF.

This rearrangement joins TRBV18 to TRBJ1-2, with D perhaps matching TRBD1 (5 bases). Germline V CDR1 and CDR2: KGHSH, LQKENI. CDR3 length equals 18 residues. V was pared by 3 bases and J by 6 bases, with 26 bases between. CDR3 region: CASSPFLRDRGQLDGYTF. CDR3 nucleotide sequence: TGTGCCAGCTCACCGTTTTTGCGGGACCGGGGCCAGCTGGATGGCTACACCTTC.

This sequence joins TRBV25-1 and TRBJ1-2; no firm D call. The CDR3 is 13 residues long. Germline-derived CDR1 and CDR2 are MGHDK and SYGVNS. The germline V and J ends were trimmed by 5 bases and 5 bases, with 12 bases remaining between them. Here the CDR3 reads CASSFRASYGYTF. In nucleotides, the CDR3 is TGTGCCAGCAGTTTCCGAGCAAGTTATGGCTACACCTTC.

The chain has TRBV27 and TRBJ1-2; D gene unclear. The CDR3 extends over 14 amino acids. The germline gives CDR1 MNHEY, CDR2 SMNVEV (reference sequence). V was trimmed by 6 bases and J by 7 bases, leaving 18 bases between them. The CDR3 reads CASSPRGRHSGYTF. The CDR3 bases are TGTGCCAGCAGCCCCCGAGGGAGGCATTCTGGCTACACCTTC.

The chain is built from TRBV2 and TRBJ1-1; weak D call: TRBD1 (6 bases). Trimming pared 7 bases from V and 2 bases from J, leaving 17 bases between. CDR1 is SNHLY and CDR2 is FYNNEI in the germline V gene. The CDR3 sequence is 15 residues long. CDR3 nucleotides: TGTGCCAGCAAAAGTAGCTACAGGGTTAACACTGAAGCTTTCTTT. This encodes CASKSSYRVNTEAFF.

The chain has TRBV4-3 and TRBJ2-4, with 7 bases fitting TRBD2. The J segment lost 9 bases and the V segment lost 6 bases, leaving 11 bases of the junction unmatched. CDR1 is LGHNA and CDR2 is YSLEER in the germline V gene. This CDR3 spans 14 amino acids. The CDR3 nucleotides read TGCGCCAGCAGTTCACGGGGGGTGGGGGGCATTCAGTACTTC. It specifies CASSSRGVGGIQYF.

This clone came up once. The V and J genes are TRBV7-2 and TRBJ1-5; tentatively, D is TRBD1 (6 bases). The CDR3 runs 15 residues. Per germline, CDR1 SGHTA and CDR2 FQGNSA. V was shortened by 5 bases and J by 4 bases, with 15 bases between the two germline ends. The CDR3 is CASSDPPTGNQPQHF. The CDR3 region has the DNA TGTGCCAGCAGCGACCCTCCGACAGGAAATCAGCCCCAGCATTTT.